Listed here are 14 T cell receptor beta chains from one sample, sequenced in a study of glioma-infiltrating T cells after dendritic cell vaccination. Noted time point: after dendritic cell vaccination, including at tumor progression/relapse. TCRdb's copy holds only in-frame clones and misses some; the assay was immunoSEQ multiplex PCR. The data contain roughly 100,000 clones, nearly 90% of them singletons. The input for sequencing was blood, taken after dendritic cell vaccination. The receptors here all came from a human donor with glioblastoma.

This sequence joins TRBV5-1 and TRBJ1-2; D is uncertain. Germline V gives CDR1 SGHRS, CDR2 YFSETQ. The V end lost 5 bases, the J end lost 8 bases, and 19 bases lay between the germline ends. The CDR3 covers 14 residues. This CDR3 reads CASRNSGIRHGYTF. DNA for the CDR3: TGCGCCAGCAGGAACTCCGGGATAAGACACGGCTACACCTTC.

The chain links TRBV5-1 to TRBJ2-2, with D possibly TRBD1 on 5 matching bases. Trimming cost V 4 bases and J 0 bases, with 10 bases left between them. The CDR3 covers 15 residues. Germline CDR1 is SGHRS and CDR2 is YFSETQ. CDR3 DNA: TGCGCCAGCAGCCAGACAGACGCGAACACCGGGGAGCTGTTTTTT. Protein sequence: CASSQTDANTGELFF.

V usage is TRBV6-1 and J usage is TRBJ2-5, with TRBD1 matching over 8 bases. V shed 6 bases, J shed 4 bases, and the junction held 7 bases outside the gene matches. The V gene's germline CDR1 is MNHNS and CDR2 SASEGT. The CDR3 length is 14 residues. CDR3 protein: CASSPRTGTETQYF. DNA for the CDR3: TGTGCCAGCAGCCCCAGGACAGGGACAGAGACCCAGTACTTC.

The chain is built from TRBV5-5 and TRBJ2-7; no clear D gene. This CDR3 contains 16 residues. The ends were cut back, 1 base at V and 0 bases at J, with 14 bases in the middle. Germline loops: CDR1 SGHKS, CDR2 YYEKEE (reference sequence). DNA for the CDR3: TGTGCCAGCAGCTTGAAACCCGACACCAGCTCCTACGAGCAGTACTTC. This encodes CASSLKPDTSSYEQYF.

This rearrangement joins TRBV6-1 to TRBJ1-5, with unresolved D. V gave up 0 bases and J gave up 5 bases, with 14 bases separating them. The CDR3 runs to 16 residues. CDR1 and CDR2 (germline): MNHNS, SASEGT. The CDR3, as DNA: TGTGCCAGCAGTGAAGCGCTATCGGGGAGCTATCAGCCCCAGCATTTT. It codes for CASSEALSGSYQPQHF.

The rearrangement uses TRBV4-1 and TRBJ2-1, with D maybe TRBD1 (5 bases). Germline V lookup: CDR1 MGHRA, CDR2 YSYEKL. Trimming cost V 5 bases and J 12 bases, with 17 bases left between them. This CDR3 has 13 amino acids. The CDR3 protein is CASSKTDTPVQFF. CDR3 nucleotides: TGCGCCAGCAGCAAAACGGACACTCCGGTGCAGTTCTTC.

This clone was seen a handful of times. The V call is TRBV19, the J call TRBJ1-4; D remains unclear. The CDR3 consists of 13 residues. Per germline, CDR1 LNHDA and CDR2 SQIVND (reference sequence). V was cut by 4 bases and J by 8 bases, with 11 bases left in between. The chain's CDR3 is CASSTSRGEKLFF. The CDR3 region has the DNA TGTGCCAGTAGTACCTCAAGAGGGGAAAAACTGTTTTTT.

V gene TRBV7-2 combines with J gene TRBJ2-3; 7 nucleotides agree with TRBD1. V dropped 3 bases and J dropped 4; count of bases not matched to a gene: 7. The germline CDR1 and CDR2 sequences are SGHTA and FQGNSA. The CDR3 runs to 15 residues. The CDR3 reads CASSFRTGVADTQYF. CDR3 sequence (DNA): TGTGCCAGCAGCTTTAGAACAGGGGTAGCAGATACGCAGTATTTT.

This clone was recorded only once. CDR3 in amino acids: CASGTLAGVLYEQYF. DNA of the CDR3: TGCGCCAGCGGGACATTAGCGGGGGTCCTCTACGAGCAGTACTTC. The chain is built from TRBV4-1 and TRBJ2-7; 9 nucleotides align to TRBD2. Germline CDR1 MGHRA, CDR2 YSYEKL. This CDR3 has 15 amino acids. The V and J ends lost 8 bases and 3 bases, in that order; junction bases with no gene match: 11.

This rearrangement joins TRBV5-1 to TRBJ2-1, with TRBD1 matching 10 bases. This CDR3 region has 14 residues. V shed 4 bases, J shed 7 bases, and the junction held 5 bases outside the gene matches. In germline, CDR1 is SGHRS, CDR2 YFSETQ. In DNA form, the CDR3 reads TGCGCCAGCAGCGGGGGACAGGGGCGTAATGAGCAGTTCTTC. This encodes CASSGGQGRNEQFF.

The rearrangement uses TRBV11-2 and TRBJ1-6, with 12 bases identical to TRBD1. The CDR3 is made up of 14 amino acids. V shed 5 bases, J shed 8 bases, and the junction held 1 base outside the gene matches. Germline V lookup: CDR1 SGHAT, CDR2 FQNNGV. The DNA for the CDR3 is TGTGCCAGCAGCCGGGACAGGGGGCATTCACCCCTCCACTTT. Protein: CASSRDRGHSPLHF.

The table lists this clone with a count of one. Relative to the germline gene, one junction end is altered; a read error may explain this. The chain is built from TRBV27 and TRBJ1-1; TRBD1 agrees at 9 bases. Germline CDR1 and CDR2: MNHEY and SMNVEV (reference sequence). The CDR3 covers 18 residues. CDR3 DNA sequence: TGTGCCAGCAGTTTTAGAGGGACAGGGCGAAGGTTGAATACTGAAGCTTTCTTT. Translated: CASSFRGTGRRLNTEAFF.

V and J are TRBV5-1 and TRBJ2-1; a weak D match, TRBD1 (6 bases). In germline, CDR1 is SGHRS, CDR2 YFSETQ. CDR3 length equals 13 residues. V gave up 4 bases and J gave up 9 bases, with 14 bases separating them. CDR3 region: CASSGRGETEQFF. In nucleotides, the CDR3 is TGCGCCAGCAGCGGCAGGGGTGAAACTGAGCAGTTCTTC. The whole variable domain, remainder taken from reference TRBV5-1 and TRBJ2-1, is KAGVTQTPRYLIKTRGQQVTLSCSPISGHRSVSWYQQTPGQGLQFLFEYFSETQRNKGNFPGRFSGRQFSNSRSEMNVSTLELGDSALYLCASSGRGETEQFFGPGTRLTVL.

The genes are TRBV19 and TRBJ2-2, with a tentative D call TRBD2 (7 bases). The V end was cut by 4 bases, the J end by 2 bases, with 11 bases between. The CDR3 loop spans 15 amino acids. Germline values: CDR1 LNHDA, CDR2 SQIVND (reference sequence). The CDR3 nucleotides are TGTGCCAGTAGTAGAAGGGGGGGCAACACCGGGGAGCTGTTTTTT. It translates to CASSRRGGNTGELFF.